This T cell receptor beta chain was profiled in a study of T-cell memory formation after mild COVID-19. In the study overall: TCR clusters largely stayed donor specific. The study's findings and limits: Contracting CD4+ clones lay largely in CM and EM, with CD8+ ones residing in EMRA.

Only a few counts were recorded for this clonotype. Its specificity is unknown. TCRdb passed the 5' RACE reads through MiXCR, listing each CDR3 protein once. The sample contains 250,000 to 350,000 distinct CDR3 sequences, roughly an eighth of which appear only once. The sample taken for sequencing was PBMCs or a T cell subset sorted from them (not recorded which). The clonotype originates from a man between 18 and 35 years old who had mild COVID-19 (a few samples of this study predate the infection). Cell type and time point are not known.

Here the CDR3 reads CASSFGQSGTEAFF. The CDR3 nucleotides read TGTGCCAGCAGCTTCGGACAGTCGGGCACTGAAGCTTTCTTT. The V and J genes are TRBV7-9 and TRBJ1-1; tentative D call: TRBD1 (6 bases). The CDR3 runs 14 residues. Deletions cut 3 bases from V and 4 bases from J, with 12 bases between. The germline V gene has CDR1 SEHNR and CDR2 FQNEAQ (reference sequence).